This entry describes one T cell receptor (beta chain). Its specificity is not known. These data belong to a study of T cell responses to AZD1222 COVID-19 vaccine. Study-wide findings and caveats: Only after the peak T cell response were repertoires sampled. Nearly half of spike-specific TCRs reportedly target unmutated variant regions. Spike-specific TCR depth and breadth grew after two AZD1222 doses. Just 5 to 7 AZD1222 recipients were seropositive at baseline.

This CDR3 spans 17 amino acids. V gave up 0 bases and J gave up 0 bases, with 13 bases separating them. Germline assignment: CDR1 SGDLS and CDR2 YYNGEE. Repertoires were generated with immunoSEQ multiplex PCR, while TCRdb's copy carries only in-frame clones and drops some. In the table there are under 150,000 clones, around 90% of which are singletons. The source was peripheral blood, collected on day 0 of AZD1222 vaccination. The rearrangement uses TRBV9 and TRBJ1-3; tentatively, D is TRBD1 (5 bases). The TCR originated in an adult in good health. The CDR3 spells CASSVGVTASSGNTIYF. The CDR3 nucleotides are TGTGCCAGCAGCGTAGGTGTGACAGCGAGCTCTGGAAACACCATATATTTT.